The 32 T cell receptor beta chains listed next were all sequenced from one sample in a study of blood T cell repertoires in COVID-19. Sequencing was performed with immunoSEQ multiplex PCR; in TCRdb, only in-frame clones are kept and a portion is missing. The data contain roughly 220,000 clones, 80% to 85% of them singletons. Sequenced input: peripheral blood. The receptors here all came from a man aged 25 to 40 with active or convalescent COVID-19.

V and J are TRBV6-2 or TRBV6-3 and TRBJ1-1; D not certain. V was pared by 4 bases and J by 0 bases, with 12 bases between. The germline V gene encodes CDR1 MNHEY and CDR2 SVGEGT. The CDR3 sequence is 15 residues long. The chain's CDR3 is CASSFGWAMNTEAFF. CDR3 bases: TGTGCCAGCAGTTTTGGATGGGCGATGAACACTGAAGCTTTCTTT.

This clone was recorded once. The chain links TRBV27 to TRBJ2-1; 11 bases match TRBD2. With 6 bases clipped from V and 5 bases from J, the junction kept 15 bases outside the gene matches. CDR3 length: 18 residues. From germline, CDR1 is MNHEY and CDR2 SMNVEV (reference sequence). CDR3 sequence: CASSLKPLGTSGNNEQFF. The CDR3 coding sequence is TGTGCCAGCAGCCTAAAACCCCTCGGGACTAGCGGAAACAATGAGCAGTTCTTC.

The chain uses TRBV5-1 and TRBJ2-1; maybe TRBD2 (6 bases). The CDR3 contains 13 residues. Germline CDR1 reads SGHRS; CDR2 reads YFSETQ. Trimming took 2 bases from V and 8 from J, leaving 11 bases between them. The CDR3 coding sequence is TGCGCCAGCAGCTTTACTAGCCCCGATGAGCAGTTCTTC. Encoded protein: CASSFTSPDEQFF. Looking up the rest from reference TRBV5-1 and TRBJ2-1 gives the full variable domain: KAGVTQTPRYLIKTRGQQVTLSCSPISGHRSVSWYQQTPGQGLQFLFEYFSETQRNKGNFPGRFSGRQFSNSRSEMNVSTLELGDSALYLCASSFTSPDEQFFGPGTRLTVL.

V and J are TRBV19 and TRBJ1-5; perhaps TRBD1 as D (5 bases). V was trimmed by 5 bases and J by 6 bases, leaving 23 bases between them. CDR1 LNHDA and CDR2 SQIVND come from the germline V gene (reference sequence). CDR3 size: 17 residues. The CDR3, as DNA: TGTGCCAGTAGTCCCGGGTGGGGCGCCTCCGGAAGTCAGCCCCAGCATTTT. This sequence encodes CASSPGWGASGSQPQHF.

A single count supports this clone. The chain employs TRBV9 and TRBJ2-5, with a possible D match to TRBD2 (5 bases). V shed 3 bases and J shed 4 bases, with 7 bases lying between them. Germline values: CDR1 SGDLS, CDR2 YYNGEE. There are 12 residues in the CDR3. In nucleotides, the CDR3 is TGTGCCAGCAGCGGAGGGTCAGAGACCCAGTACTTC. This codes for CASSGGSETQYF. Variable domain in full (rest from reference TRBV9 and TRBJ2-5): DSGVTQTPKHLITATGQRVTLRCSPRSGDLSVYWYQQSLDQGLQFLIQYYNGEERAKGNILERFSAQQFPDLHSELNLSSLELGDSALYFCASSGGSETQYFGPGTRLLVL.

The chain carries TRBV14 and TRBJ2-7, with D tentatively TRBD1 (5 bases). CDR3 length: 15 residues. CDR1 SGHDN and CDR2 FVKESK come from the germline V gene. The V end was cut by 3 bases, the J end by 0 bases, with 12 bases between. The CDR3 DNA sequence: TGTGCCAGCAGCCAGCCCAGGGAAAGCTCCTACGAGCAGTACTTC. Translating it yields CASSQPRESSYEQYF.

The rearrangement links TRBV6-5 to TRBJ2-7; 11 bases align to TRBD1. V lost 6 bases and J lost 7; bases outside the gene matches: 5. The CDR3 totals 13 residues. Germline loops: CDR1 MNHEY, CDR2 SVGAGI. CDR3 sequence reads: CASRDRGRGEQYF. The DNA of the CDR3 is TGTGCCAGCAGGGACAGGGGGCGCGGGGAGCAGTACTTC.

V gene TRBV12-3 or TRBV12-4 combines with J gene TRBJ2-1, with no clear D. V was clipped by 5 bases and J by 12 bases, with 11 bases between them. The length of the CDR3 is 11 residues. The CDR3 DNA follows: TGTGCCAGCAGTCAGTCCTCTGGGCAGTTCTTC. It is translated as CASSQSSGQFF.

The chain has TRBV6-1 and TRBJ2-1, with no clear D. The V gene's germline CDR1 is MNHNS and CDR2 SASEGT. Trimming took off 3 bases at V and 4 bases at J, with 13 bases between the two ends. The CDR3 consists of 15 residues. The CDR3: CASSDWAPTYNEQFF. CDR3 nucleotide sequence: TGTGCCAGCAGTGATTGGGCACCCACATACAATGAGCAGTTCTTC.

The chain links TRBV28 to TRBJ1-4; TRBD1 might be the D (6 bases). Trimming stripped 8 bases from V and 7 bases from J, with 17 bases between. Germline V CDR1 and CDR2: MDHEN, SYDVKM. This CDR3 spans 14 amino acids. The CDR3 loop reads CASGAGVRGEKLFF. The CDR3 DNA is TGTGCCAGCGGGGCCGGGGTCAGGGGTGAAAAACTGTTTTTT.

V gene TRBV3-1 (or the pseudogene TRBV3-2) combines with J gene TRBJ1-6, with D maybe TRBD1 (6 bases). The V gene lost 5 bases and the J gene lost 0 bases, with 11 bases spanning the gap. The CDR3 consists of 16 residues. Germline CDR1 is LGHDT and CDR2 is YNNKEL (reference sequence). The CDR3 loop reads CASSNRDLSYNSPLHF. CDR3 DNA: TGTGCCAGCAGCAACAGGGACCTCTCCTATAATTCACCCCTCCACTTT.

This chain uses TRBV19 with TRBJ2-6, with 7 bases matching TRBD1. CDR1 is LNHDA and CDR2 is SQIVND in the germline V gene (reference sequence). This CDR3 spans 17 amino acids. After removal of 5 bases from V and 3 bases from J, the junction contained 10 bases not matched to a gene. CDR3 coding DNA: TGTGCCAGTAGTGTCCGACGAGGGGGCGATGGGGCCAACGTCCTGACTTTC. Protein: CASSVRRGGDGANVLTF. The complete variable domain, with remaining parts taken from reference TRBV19 and TRBJ2-6, reads DGGITQSPKYLFRKEGQNVTLSCEQNLNHDAMYWYRQDPGQGLRLIYYSQIVNDFQKGDIAEGYSVSREKKESFPLTVTSAQKNPTAFYLCASSVRRGGDGANVLTFGAGSRLTVL.

This chain links TRBV2 with TRBJ2-3, with 10 bases that match TRBD1. In germline, CDR1 is SNHLY, CDR2 FYNNEI. This CDR3 is built from 13 residues. Unmatched junction bases numbered 2, after V lost 5 bases and J lost 6 bases. The DNA for the CDR3 is TGTGCCAGCAGTAGGGACAGGGGTGATACGCAGTATTTT. The encoded protein is CASSRDRGDTQYF.

The chain carries TRBV13 and TRBJ2-1, with TRBD2 as a possible D gene (6 bases). Per the germline V gene, CDR1 is PRHDT and CDR2 is FYEKMQ (reference sequence). The CDR3 is 17 amino acids. V was pared by 1 base and J by 0 bases, with 13 bases between. CDR3 sequence: CASSLDAWEVSYNEQFF. Written as DNA, the CDR3 is TGTGCCAGCAGCTTAGATGCCTGGGAGGTCTCCTACAATGAGCAGTTCTTC. The whole variable domain, remainder taken from reference TRBV13 and TRBJ2-1, is AAGVIQSPRHLIKEKRETATLKCYPIPRHDTVYWYQQGPGQDPQFLISFYEKMQSDKGSIPDRFSAQQFSDYHSELNMSSLELGDSALYFCASSLDAWEVSYNEQFFGPGTRLTVL.

The CDR3: CASSPIAGGGNYGYTF. The CDR3 DNA is TGTGCCAGCAGCCCTATCGCAGGGGGCGGTAACTATGGCTACACCTTC. The chain combines TRBV2 with TRBJ1-2, with 8 bases matching TRBD1. The CDR3 totals 16 residues. J was trimmed by 1 base and V by 6 bases; bases with no gene match: 10. Per germline, CDR1 SNHLY and CDR2 FYNNEI.

The chain couples TRBV25-1 to TRBJ2-5, with 8 nucleotides matching TRBD2. The CDR3 has 11 residues. Per the germline V gene, CDR1 is MGHDK and CDR2 is SYGVNS. V trimming: 6 bases; J trimming: 9 bases; junction bases outside the gene matches: 3. The chain's CDR3 is CASSPGLAQYF. CDR3 in DNA: TGTGCCAGCAGCCCGGGACTAGCCCAGTACTTC.

The table lists this clone with a count of one. J is TRBJ2-7 and V is TRBV3-1 (or the pseudogene TRBV3-2); a possible D gene is TRBD2 (6 bases). The germline V gene encodes CDR1 LGHDT and CDR2 YNNKEL (reference sequence). V was shortened by 2 bases and J by 6 bases, with 14 bases between the two germline ends. The length of the CDR3 is 14 residues. The CDR3 nucleotides are TGTGCCAGCAGCCAATCGGAGGGTCATAGCGAGCAGTACTTC. Its protein product is CASSQSEGHSEQYF.

This clone was observed once. V gene TRBV29-1 combines with J gene TRBJ2-1; D ambiguous. Trimming pared 4 bases from V and 8 bases from J, leaving 12 bases between. CDR3 length: 12 residues. Germline lookup yields CDR1 SQVTM and CDR2 ANQGSEA. The CDR3 spells CSVGGPAHEQFF. The CDR3, as DNA: TGCAGCGTTGGTGGGCCGGCCCATGAGCAGTTCTTC.

The chain employs TRBV7-2 and TRBJ2-5, with TRBD2 as a possible D gene (7 bases). This CDR3 comprises 13 residues. The germline V gene encodes CDR1 SGHTA and CDR2 FQGNSA. V was cut by 5 bases and J by 5 bases, with 12 bases left in between. In nucleotides, the CDR3 is TGTGCCAGCAGCATACAGGGAGGGGAGACCCAGTACTTC. This codes for CASSIQGGETQYF.

This chain joins TRBV7-9 and TRBJ1-5, with D tentatively TRBD1 (6 bases). The germline V gene has CDR1 SEHNR and CDR2 FQNEAQ (reference sequence). V gave up 5 bases and J gave up 4 bases, with 21 bases separating them. This CDR3 region has 17 residues. The CDR3 protein is CASSPRPAGEINQPQHF. DNA of the CDR3: TGTGCCAGCAGCCCCCGTCCGGCAGGGGAGATTAATCAGCCCCAGCATTTT.

This clone was detected once. The rearrangement links TRBV5-4 to TRBJ2-7, with D possibly being TRBD1 (6 bases). The germline V gene has CDR1 SGHNT and CDR2 YYREEE (reference sequence). Deletions cut 0 bases from V and 1 base from J, with 11 bases between. This CDR3 region has 15 residues. CDR3 residues: CASSLGGGWSYEQYF. In DNA, the CDR3 is TGTGCCAGCAGCTTGGGAGGGGGTTGGTCCTACGAGCAGTACTTC.

This clone was seen once. V usage is TRBV13 and J usage is TRBJ1-2; perhaps TRBD1 as D (5 bases). The CDR3 is 14 amino acids. CDR1 PRHDT and CDR2 FYEKMQ come from the germline V gene (reference sequence). Trimming pared 2 bases from V and 7 bases from J, leaving 14 bases between. The CDR3, as DNA: TGTGCCAGCAGCTTAAGCAGGGCCATGGGTGGCTACACCTTC. Translation: CASSLSRAMGGYTF.

Regarding this clone: Other DNA sequences from this sample encode an identical CDR3 as well. The rearrangement links TRBV5-1 to TRBJ2-1; tentatively, D is TRBD1 (6 bases). In germline, CDR1 is SGHRS, CDR2 YFSETQ. The CDR3 contains 15 residues. Trimming removed 0 bases from V and 0 bases from J, with 7 bases in between. The CDR3 sequence: CASSLGQVSYNEQFF. CDR3 nucleotides: TGCGCCAGCAGCTTGGGACAGGTCTCCTACAATGAGCAGTTCTTC.

The chain joins TRBV6-5 to TRBJ1-5, with D perhaps matching TRBD1 (5 bases). The germline CDR1 and CDR2 sequences are MNHEY and SVGAGI. Trimming pared 6 bases from V and 9 bases from J, leaving 15 bases between. The CDR3 is 13 residues long. The CDR3 loop is CASRRLQGAPQHF. CDR3 coding DNA: TGTGCCAGCAGGCGTCTTCAGGGTGCGCCCCAGCATTTT.

V gene TRBV30 combines with J gene TRBJ1-6; the D is unclear. The CDR3 covers 13 residues. The germline CDR1 and CDR2 sequences are GTSNPN and SVGIG (reference sequence). The V and J ends lost 3 bases and 7 bases respectively, with 10 bases between them. CDR3 bases: TGTGCCTGGAGCTCCCAGAACAATTCACCCCTCCACTTT. This translates into CAWSSQNNSPLHF.

The J gene is TRBJ2-1, the V gene TRBV14; 7 positions match TRBD1. V was clipped by 7 bases and J by 5 bases; unmatched bases: 8. The CDR3 consists of 14 residues. Germline CDR1 reads SGHDN; CDR2 reads FVKESK. CDR3 loop: CASTLGGVHNEQFF. In nucleotides, the CDR3 is TGTGCCAGCACCTTAGGGGGCGTCCACAATGAGCAGTTCTTC. The whole variable domain, filled in from reference TRBV14 and TRBJ2-1, reads EAGVTQFPSHSVIEKGQTVTLRCDPISGHDNLYWYRRVMGKEIKFLLHFVKESKQDESGMPNNRFLAERTGGTYSTLKVQPAELEDSGVYFCASTLGGVHNEQFFGPGTRLTVL.

This clone was detected only once. The CDR3, as DNA: TGTGCCAGCTCACCTGTACAAGAGACCCAGTACTTC. This translates into CASSPVQETQYF. V usage is TRBV18 and J usage is TRBJ2-5; D is uncertain. The V gene lost 3 bases and the J gene lost 2 bases, with 4 bases spanning the gap. Germline lookup yields CDR1 KGHSH and CDR2 LQKENI. This CDR3 is built from 12 residues. Filled out from reference TRBV18 and TRBJ2-5, the complete variable domain reads NAGVMQNPRHLVRRRGQEARLRCSPMKGHSHVYWYRQLPEEGLKFMVYLQKENIIDESGMPKERFSAEFPKEGPSILRIQQVVRGDSAAYFCASSPVQETQYFGPGTRLLVL.

The chain is built from TRBV19 and TRBJ2-6, with 7 bases identical to TRBD1. The CDR3 totals 16 residues. The germline V gene encodes CDR1 LNHDA and CDR2 SQIVND (reference sequence). After removal of 7 bases from V and 2 bases from J, the junction contained 8 bases not matched to a gene. The CDR3 loop is CASNDRVSAGANVLTF. The CDR3 nucleotides are TGTGCCAGTAATGACAGGGTTTCGGCTGGGGCCAACGTCCTGACTTTC.

This clone was observed a handful of times. The DNA of the CDR3 is TGCAGTGCTAGTACTTTCGACAGGGGTCTTCCTTATGAGCAGTTCTTC. It specifies CSASTFDRGLPYEQFF. The gene calls are TRBV20-1 and TRBJ2-1; 8 bases match TRBD1. The junction had 15 bases not matched to a gene; V was cut back by 3 bases and J by 8 bases. The germline V gene has CDR1 DFQATT and CDR2 SNEGSKA (reference sequence). The CDR3 sequence is 16 residues long.

V is TRBV9 and J is TRBJ1-2, with 9 bases matching TRBD1. The CDR3 loop spans 15 amino acids. The germline V gene encodes CDR1 SGDLS and CDR2 YYNGEE. After removal of 4 bases from V and 8 bases from J, the junction contained 12 bases not matched to a gene. CDR3 sequence reads: CASSTGFRTGDGYTF. The CDR3, as DNA: TGTGCCAGCAGCACGGGATTTAGGACAGGGGACGGCTACACCTTC.

J is TRBJ2-1 and V is TRBV11-2, with D hard to call. The ends were cut back, 1 base at V and 5 bases at J, with 9 bases in the middle. This CDR3 is built from 14 residues. Germline V gene sequence: CDR1 SGHAT, CDR2 FQNNGV. The CDR3 nucleotides are TGTGCCAGCAGCTTAGTCGGTAGCAACAATGAGCAGTTCTTC. Translating gives CASSLVGSNNEQFF.

The rearrangement joins TRBV28 to TRBJ2-7; TRBD2 matches 8 bases. The CDR3 has 13 amino acids. Trimming cost V 7 bases and J 2 bases; bases outside gene matches: 4. CDR1 and CDR2 from the germline V gene are MDHEN and SYDVKM. In DNA form, the CDR3 reads TGTGCCAGCACGGCGGGGGGTCCCTACGAGCAGTACTTC. The encoded protein is CASTAGGPYEQYF.